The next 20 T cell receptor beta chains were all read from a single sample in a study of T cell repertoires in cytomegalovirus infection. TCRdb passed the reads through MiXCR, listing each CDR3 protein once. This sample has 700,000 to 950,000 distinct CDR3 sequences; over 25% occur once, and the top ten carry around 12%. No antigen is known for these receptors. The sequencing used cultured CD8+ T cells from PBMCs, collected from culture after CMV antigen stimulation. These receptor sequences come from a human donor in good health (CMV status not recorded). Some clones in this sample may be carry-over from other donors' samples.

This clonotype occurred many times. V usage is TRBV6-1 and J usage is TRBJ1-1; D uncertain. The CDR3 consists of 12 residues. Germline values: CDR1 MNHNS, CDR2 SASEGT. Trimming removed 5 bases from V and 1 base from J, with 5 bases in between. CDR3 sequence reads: CASSQKNTEAFF. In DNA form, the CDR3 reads TGTGCCAGCAGTCAGAAGAACACTGAAGCTTTCTTT.

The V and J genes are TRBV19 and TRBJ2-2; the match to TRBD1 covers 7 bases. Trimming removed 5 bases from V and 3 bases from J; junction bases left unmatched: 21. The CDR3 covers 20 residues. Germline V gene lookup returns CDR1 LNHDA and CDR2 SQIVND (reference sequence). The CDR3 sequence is CASSDHGVHWDSRYTGELFF. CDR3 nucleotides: TGTGCCAGTAGTGATCATGGGGTTCATTGGGACAGCCGTTACACCGGGGAGCTGTTTTTT. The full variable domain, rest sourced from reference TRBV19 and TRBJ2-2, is DGGITQSPKYLFRKEGQNVTLSCEQNLNHDAMYWYRQDPGQGLRLIYYSQIVNDFQKGDIAEGYSVSREKKESFPLTVTSAQKNPTAFYLCASSDHGVHWDSRYTGELFFGEGSRLTVL.

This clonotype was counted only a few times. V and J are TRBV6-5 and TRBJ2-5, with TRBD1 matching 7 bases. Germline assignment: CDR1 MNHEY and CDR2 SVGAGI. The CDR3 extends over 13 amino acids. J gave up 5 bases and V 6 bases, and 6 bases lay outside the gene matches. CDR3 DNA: TGTGCCAGCAGACCGACAGGGAAGGAGACCCAGTACTTC. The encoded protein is CASRPTGKETQYF.

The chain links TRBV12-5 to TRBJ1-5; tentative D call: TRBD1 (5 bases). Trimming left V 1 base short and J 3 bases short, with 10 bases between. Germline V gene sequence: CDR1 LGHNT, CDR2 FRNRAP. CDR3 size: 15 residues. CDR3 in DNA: TGTGCTAGTGGTTTGGGCGGGGGAACCAATCAGCCCCAGCATTTT. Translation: CASGLGGGTNQPQHF.

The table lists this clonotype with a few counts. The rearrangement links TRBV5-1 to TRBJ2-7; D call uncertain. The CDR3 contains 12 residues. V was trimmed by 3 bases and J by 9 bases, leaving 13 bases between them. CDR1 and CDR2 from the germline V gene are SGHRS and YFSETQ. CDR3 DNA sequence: TGCGCCAGCAGCTCCCGTGCAGAGAGGCAGTACGTC. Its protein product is CASSSRAERQYV.

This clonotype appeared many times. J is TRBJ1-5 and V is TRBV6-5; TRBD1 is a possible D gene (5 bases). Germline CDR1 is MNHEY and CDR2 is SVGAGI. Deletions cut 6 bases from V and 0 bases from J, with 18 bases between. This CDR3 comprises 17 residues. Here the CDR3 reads CASRPQGSGLSNQPQHF. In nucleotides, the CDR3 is TGTGCCAGCAGGCCCCAGGGTAGCGGACTTAGCAATCAGCCCCAGCATTTT.

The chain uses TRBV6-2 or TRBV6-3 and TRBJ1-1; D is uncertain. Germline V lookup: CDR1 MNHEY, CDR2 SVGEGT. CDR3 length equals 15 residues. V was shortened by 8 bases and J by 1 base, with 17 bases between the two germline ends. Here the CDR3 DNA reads TGTGCCAGCCGCTCACGGGCGGGGTCGAACACTGAAGCTTTCTTT. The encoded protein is CASRSRAGSNTEAFF.

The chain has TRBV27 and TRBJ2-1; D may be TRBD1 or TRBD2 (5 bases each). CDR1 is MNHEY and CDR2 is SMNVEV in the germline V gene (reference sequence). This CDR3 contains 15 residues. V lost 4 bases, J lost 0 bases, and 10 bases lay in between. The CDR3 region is CASSSRESSYNEQFF. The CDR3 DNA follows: TGTGCCAGCAGTTCCAGGGAGAGCTCCTACAATGAGCAGTTCTTC.

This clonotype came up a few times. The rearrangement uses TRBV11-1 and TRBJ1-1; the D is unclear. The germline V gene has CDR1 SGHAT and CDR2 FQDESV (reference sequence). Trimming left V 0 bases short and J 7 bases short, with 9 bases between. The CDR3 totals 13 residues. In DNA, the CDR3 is TGTGCCAGCAGCTTAGCGGCGGGGAATGAAGCTTTCTTT. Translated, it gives CASSLAAGNEAFF.

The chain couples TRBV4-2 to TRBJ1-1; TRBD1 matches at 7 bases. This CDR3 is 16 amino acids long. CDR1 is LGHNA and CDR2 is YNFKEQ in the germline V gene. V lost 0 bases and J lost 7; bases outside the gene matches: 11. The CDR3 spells CASSQDRYDRVGEAFF. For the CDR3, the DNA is TGTGCCAGCAGCCAAGATCGATACGACAGGGTGGGTGAAGCTTTCTTT.

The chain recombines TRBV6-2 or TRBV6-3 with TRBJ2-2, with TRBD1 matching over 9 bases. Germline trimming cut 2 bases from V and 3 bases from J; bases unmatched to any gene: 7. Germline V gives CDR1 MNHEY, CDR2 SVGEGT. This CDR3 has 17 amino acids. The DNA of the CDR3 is TGTGCCAGCAGTTACCGGACAGGGGACAGTGACACCGGGGAGCTGTTTTTT. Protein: CASSYRTGDSDTGELFF.

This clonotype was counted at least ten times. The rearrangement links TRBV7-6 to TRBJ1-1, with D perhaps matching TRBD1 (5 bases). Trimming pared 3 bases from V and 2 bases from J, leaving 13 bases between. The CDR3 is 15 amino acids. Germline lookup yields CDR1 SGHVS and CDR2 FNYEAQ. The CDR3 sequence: CASSLGTGTNTEAFF. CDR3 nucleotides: TGTGCCAGCAGCTTGGGGACGGGGACCAACACTGAAGCTTTCTTT.

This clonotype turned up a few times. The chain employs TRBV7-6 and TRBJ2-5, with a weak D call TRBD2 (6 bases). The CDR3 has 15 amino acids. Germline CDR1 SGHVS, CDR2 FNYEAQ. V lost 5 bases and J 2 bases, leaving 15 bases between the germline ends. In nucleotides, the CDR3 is TGTGCCAGCAGCGCCCTAGCGAGAGGTCAAGAGACCCAGTACTTC. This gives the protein CASSALARGQETQYF.

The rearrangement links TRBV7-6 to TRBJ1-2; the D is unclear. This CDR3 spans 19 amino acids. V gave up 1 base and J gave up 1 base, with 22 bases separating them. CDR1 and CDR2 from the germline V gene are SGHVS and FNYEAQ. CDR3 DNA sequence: TGTGCCAGCAGCTTAGAAGCCCGCCAGGCGAACCCTATTAACTATGGCTACACCTTC. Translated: CASSLEARQANPINYGYTF.

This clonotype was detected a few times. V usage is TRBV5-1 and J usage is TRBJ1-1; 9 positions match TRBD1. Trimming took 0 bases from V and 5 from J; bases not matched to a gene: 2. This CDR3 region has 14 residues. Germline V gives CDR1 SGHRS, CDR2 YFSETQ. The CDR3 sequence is CASSLEGQGTEAFF. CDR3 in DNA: TGCGCCAGCAGCTTGGAGGGACAGGGAACTGAAGCTTTCTTT.

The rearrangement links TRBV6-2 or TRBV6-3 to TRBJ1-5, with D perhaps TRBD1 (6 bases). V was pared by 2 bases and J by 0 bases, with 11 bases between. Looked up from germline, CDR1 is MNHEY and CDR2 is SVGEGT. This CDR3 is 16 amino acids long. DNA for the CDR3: TGTGCCAGCAGTTACGGACAGAGAGATAGCAATCAGCCCCAGCATTTT. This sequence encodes CASSYGQRDSNQPQHF.

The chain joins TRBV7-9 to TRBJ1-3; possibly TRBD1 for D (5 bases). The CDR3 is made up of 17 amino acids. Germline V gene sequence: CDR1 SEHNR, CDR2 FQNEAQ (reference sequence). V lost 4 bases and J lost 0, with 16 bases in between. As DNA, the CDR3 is TGTGCCAGCAGCTCAACCCGGGACGGCAGCTCTGGAAACACCATATATTTT. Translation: CASSSTRDGSSGNTIYF.

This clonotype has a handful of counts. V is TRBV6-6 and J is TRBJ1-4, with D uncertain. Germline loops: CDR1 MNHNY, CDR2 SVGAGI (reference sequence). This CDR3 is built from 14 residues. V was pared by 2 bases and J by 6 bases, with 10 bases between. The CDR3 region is CASSYETRYEKLFF. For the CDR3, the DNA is TGTGCCAGCAGTTACGAGACCCGATATGAAAAACTGTTTTTT.

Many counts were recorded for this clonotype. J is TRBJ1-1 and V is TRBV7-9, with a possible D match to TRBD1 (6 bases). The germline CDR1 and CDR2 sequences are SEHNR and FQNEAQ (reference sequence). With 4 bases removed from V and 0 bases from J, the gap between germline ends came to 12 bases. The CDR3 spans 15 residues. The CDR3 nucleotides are TGTGCCAGCAGCTCACTACAGGGATTGAACACTGAAGCTTTCTTT. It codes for CASSSLQGLNTEAFF.

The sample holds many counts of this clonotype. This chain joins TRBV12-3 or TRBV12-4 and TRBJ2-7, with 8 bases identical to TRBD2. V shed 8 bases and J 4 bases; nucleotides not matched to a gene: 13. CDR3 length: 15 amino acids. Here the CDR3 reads CASAPESGGDYEQYV. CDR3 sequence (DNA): TGTGCCAGCGCGCCAGAGAGCGGGGGAGATTACGAGCAGTACGTC.